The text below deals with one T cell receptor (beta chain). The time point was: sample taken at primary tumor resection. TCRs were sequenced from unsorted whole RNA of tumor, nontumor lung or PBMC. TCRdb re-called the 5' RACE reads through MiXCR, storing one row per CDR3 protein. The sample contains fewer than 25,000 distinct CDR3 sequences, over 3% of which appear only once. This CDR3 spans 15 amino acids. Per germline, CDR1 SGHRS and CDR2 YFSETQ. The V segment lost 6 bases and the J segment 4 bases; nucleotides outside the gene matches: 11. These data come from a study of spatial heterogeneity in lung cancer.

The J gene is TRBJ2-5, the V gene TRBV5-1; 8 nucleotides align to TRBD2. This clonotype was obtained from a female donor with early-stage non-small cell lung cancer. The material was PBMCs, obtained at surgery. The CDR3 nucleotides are TGCGCCAGCACCCCCGCACCGGGAGGGGCAGAGACCCAGTACTTC. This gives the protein CASTPAPGGAETQYF.